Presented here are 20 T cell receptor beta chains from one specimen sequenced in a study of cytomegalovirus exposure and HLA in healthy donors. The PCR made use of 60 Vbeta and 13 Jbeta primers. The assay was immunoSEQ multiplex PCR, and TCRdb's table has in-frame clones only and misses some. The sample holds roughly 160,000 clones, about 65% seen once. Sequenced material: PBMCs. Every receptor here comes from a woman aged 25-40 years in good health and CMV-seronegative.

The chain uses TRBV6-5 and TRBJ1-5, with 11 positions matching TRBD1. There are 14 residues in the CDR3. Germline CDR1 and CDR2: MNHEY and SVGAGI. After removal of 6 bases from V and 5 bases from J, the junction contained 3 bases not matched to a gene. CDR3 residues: CASSRTGGDQPQHF. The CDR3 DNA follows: TGTGCCAGCAGCCGGACAGGGGGCGATCAGCCCCAGCATTTT.

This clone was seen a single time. The CDR3 coding sequence is TGTGCCAGCAGTTACTTTTTAGGCGGTCCCTACGAGCAGTACTTC. Protein: CASSYFLGGPYEQYF. The chain has TRBV28 and TRBJ2-7; D gene unclear. The CDR3 runs 15 residues. Germline CDR1 and CDR2: MDHEN and SYDVKM. Trimming removed 4 bases at V and 2 bases at J, with 15 bases between.

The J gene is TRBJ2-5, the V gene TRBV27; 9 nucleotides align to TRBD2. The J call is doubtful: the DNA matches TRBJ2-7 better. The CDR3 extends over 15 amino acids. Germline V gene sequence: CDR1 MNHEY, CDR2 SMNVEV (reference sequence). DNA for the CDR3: TGTGCCAGCACCGAAGCGACTAGCGGATCCTACGAGCAGTACTTC. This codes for CASTEATSGSYEQYF.

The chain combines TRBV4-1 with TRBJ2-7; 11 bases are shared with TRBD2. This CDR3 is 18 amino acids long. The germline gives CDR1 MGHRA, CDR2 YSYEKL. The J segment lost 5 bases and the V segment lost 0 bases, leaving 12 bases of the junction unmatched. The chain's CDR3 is CASSQDELAGGPADEQYF. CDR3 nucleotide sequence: TGCGCCAGCAGCCAAGATGAGCTAGCGGGGGGCCCGGCGGACGAGCAGTACTTC.

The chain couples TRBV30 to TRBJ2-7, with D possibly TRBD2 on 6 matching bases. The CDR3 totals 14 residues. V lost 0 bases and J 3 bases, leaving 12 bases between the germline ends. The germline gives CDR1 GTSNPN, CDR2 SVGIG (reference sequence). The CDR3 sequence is CAWSVQPGVYEQYF. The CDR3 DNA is TGTGCCTGGAGTGTACAACCGGGAGTCTACGAGCAGTACTTC.

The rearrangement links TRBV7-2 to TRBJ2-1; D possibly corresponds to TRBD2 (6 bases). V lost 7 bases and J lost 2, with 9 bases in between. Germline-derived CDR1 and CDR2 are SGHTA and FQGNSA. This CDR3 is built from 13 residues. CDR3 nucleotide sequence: TGTGCCAGCACCTCGGGGGCCTACAATGAGCAGTTCTTC. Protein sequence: CASTSGAYNEQFF. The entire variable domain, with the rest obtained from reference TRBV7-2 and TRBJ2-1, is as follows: GAGVSQSPSNKVTEKGKDVELRCDPISGHTALYWYRQSLGQGLEFLIYFQGNSAPDKSGLPSDRFSAERTGGSVSTLTIQRTQQEDSAVYLCASTSGAYNEQFFGPGTRLTVL.

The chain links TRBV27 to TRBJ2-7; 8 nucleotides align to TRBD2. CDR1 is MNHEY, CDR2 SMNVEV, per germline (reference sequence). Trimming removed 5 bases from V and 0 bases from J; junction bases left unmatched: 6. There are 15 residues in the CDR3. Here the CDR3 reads CASSIRLANSYEQYF. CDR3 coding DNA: TGTGCCAGCAGTATAAGACTAGCGAACTCCTACGAGCAGTACTTC.

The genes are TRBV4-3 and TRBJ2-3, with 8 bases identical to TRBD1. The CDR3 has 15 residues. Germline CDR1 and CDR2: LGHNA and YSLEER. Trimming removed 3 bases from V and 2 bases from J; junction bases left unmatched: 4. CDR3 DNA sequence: TGCGCCAGCAGCCATGGGACAGGCGCCACAGATACGCAGTATTTT. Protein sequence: CASSHGTGATDTQYF.

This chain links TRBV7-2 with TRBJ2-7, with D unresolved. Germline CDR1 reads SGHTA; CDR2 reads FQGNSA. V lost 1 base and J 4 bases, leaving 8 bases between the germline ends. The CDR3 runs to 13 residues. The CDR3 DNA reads TGTGCCAGCAGCTTAGAGGTAGCATACGAGCAGTACTTC. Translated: CASSLEVAYEQYF.

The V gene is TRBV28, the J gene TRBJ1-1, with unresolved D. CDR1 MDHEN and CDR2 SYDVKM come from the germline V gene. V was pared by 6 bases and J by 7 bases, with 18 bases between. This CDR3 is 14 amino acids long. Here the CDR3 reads CASSRLGSFGEAFF. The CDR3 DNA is TGTGCCAGCAGCCGGTTGGGCTCATTCGGTGAAGCTTTCTTT.

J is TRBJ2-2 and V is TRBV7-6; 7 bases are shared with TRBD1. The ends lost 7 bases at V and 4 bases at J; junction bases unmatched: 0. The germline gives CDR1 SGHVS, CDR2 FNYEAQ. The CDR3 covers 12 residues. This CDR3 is CASNRGTGELFF. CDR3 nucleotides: TGTGCCAGCAACAGGGGCACCGGGGAGCTGTTTTTT. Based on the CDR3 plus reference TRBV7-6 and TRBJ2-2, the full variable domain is GAGVSQSPRYKVTKRGQDVALRCDPISGHVSLYWYRQALGQGPEFLTYFNYEAQQDKSGLPNDRFSAERPEGSISTLTIQRTEQRDSAMYRCASNRGTGELFFGEGSRLTVL.

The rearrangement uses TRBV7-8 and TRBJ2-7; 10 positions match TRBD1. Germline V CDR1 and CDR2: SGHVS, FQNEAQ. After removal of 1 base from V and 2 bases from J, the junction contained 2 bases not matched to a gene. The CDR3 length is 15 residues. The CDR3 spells CASSLGTGGTYEQYF. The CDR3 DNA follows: TGTGCCAGCAGCTTAGGGACAGGGGGTACCTACGAGCAGTACTTC.

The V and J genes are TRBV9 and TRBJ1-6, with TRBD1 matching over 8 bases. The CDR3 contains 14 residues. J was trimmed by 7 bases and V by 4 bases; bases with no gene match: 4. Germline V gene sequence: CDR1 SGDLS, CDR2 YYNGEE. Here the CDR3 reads CASSFQGANSPLHF. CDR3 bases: TGTGCCAGCAGCTTCCAGGGGGCGAATTCACCCCTCCACTTT.

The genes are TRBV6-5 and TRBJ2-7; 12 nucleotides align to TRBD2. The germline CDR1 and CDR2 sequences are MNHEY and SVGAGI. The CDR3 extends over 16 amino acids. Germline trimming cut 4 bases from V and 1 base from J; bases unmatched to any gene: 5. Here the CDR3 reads CASSFSGLAGSYEQYF. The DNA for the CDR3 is TGTGCCAGCAGTTTTTCTGGACTAGCGGGGTCCTACGAGCAGTACTTC.

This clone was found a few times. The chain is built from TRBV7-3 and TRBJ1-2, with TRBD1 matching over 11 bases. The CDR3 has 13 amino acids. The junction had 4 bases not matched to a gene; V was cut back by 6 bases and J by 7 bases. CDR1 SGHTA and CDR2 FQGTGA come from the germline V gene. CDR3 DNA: TGTGCCAGCAGTACCGGGACAGGGGGTGGCTACACCTTC. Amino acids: CASSTGTGGGYTF.

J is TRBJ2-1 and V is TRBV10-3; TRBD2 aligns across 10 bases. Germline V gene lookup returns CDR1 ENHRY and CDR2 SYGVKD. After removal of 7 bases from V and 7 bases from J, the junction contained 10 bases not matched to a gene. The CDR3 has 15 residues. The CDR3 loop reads CAIMLGASGRNEQFF. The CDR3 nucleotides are TGTGCCATCATGCTTGGGGCTAGCGGGAGAAATGAGCAGTTCTTC.

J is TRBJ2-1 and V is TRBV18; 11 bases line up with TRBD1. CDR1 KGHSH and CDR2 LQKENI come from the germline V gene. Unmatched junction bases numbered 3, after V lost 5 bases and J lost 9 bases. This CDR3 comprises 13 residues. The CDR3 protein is CASSGTGGREQFF. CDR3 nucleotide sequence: TGTGCCAGCTCAGGGACAGGGGGGCGTGAGCAGTTCTTC.

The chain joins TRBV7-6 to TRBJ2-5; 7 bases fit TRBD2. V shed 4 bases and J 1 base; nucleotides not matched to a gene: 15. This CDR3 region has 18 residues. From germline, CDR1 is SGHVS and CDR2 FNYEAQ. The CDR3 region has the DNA TGTGCCAGCAGCTCCCGCGGGGGACCATCGGGGACCCAAGAGACCCAGTACTTC. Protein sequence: CASSSRGGPSGTQETQYF.

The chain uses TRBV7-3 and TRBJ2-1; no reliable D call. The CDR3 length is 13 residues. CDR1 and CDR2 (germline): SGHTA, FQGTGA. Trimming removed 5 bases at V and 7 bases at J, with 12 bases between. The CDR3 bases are TGTGCCAGCAGCCAACCCCCGCAGAATGAGCAGTTCTTC. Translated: CASSQPPQNEQFF.

Written as DNA, the CDR3 is TGTGCCAGCAGCCGTGGGGCAGGTGAAAAACTGTTTTTT. It translates to CASSRGAGEKLFF. The chain is built from TRBV14 and TRBJ1-4; a weak D match, TRBD1 (5 bases). This CDR3 region has 13 residues. The V end was cut by 4 bases, the J end by 7 bases, with 10 bases between. Germline-derived CDR1 and CDR2 are SGHDN and FVKESK.